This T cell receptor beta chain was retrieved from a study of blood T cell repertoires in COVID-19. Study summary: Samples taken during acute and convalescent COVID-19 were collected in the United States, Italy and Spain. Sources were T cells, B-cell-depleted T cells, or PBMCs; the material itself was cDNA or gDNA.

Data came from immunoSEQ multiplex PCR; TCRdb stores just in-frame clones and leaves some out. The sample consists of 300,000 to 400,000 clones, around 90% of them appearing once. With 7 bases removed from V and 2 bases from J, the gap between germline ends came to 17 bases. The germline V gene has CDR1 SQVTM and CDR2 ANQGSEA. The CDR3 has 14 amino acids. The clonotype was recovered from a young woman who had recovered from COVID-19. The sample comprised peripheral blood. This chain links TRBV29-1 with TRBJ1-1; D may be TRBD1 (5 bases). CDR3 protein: CSAHPGQGNTEAFF. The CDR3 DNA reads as TGCAGCGCCCACCCAGGGCAGGGTAACACTGAAGCTTTCTTT.